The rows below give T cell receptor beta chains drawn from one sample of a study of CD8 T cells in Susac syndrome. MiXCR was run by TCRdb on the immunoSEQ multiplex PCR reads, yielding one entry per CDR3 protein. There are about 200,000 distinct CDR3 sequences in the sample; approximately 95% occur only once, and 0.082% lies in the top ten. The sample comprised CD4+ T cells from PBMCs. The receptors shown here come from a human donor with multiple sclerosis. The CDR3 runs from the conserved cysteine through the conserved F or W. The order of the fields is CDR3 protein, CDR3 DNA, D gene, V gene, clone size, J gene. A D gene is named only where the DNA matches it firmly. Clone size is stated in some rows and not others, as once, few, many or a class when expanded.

cdr3_aa: CASSPRDRGENEQFF
cdr3_nt: TGTGCCAGCTCACCACGAGACAGGGGCGAAAATGAGCAGTTCTTC
d_call: TRBD1
v_call: TRBV18
clone_size: NA
j_call: TRBJ2-1

cdr3_aa: CASSLSLASLNYGYTF
cdr3_nt: TGTGCCAGCAGCTTATCGTTAGCGTCCCTTAACTATGGCTACACCTTC
d_call: NA
v_call: TRBV7-9
clone_size: NA
j_call: TRBJ1-2

cdr3_aa: CASSQQVANYGYTF
cdr3_nt: TGTGCCAGCAGCCAACAGGTAGCTAACTATGGCTACACCTTC
d_call: NA
v_call: TRBV3-1
clone_size: NA
j_call: TRBJ1-2

cdr3_aa: CASSLQVTQETQYF
cdr3_nt: TGTGCCAGCAGCCTACAGGTTACCCAAGAGACCCAGTACTTC
d_call: NA
v_call: TRBV6-2/TRBV6-3
clone_size: NA
j_call: TRBJ2-5

cdr3_aa: CASTRQGMNTEAFF
cdr3_nt: TGTGCCAGTACTAGACAGGGGATGAACACTGAAGCTTTCTTT
d_call: TRBD1
v_call: TRBV19
clone_size: NA
j_call: TRBJ1-1

cdr3_aa: CASSMGARGLQETQYF
cdr3_nt: TGTGCCAGCAGCATGGGGGCGCGTGGCCTACAAGAGACCCAGTACTTC
d_call: NA
v_call: TRBV7-9
clone_size: NA
j_call: TRBJ2-5

cdr3_aa: CASSSGTVNTGELFF
cdr3_nt: TGTGCCAGCAGCTCCGGGACGGTGAACACCGGGGAGCTGTTTTTT
d_call: NA
v_call: TRBV7-9
clone_size: NA
j_call: TRBJ2-2

cdr3_aa: CSASPYSGTVENSGANVLTF
cdr3_nt: TGCAGTGCTTCGCCTTACTCGGGGACAGTAGAAAACTCTGGGGCCAACGTCCTGACTTTC
d_call: TRBD1
v_call: TRBV20-1
clone_size: NA
j_call: TRBJ2-6

cdr3_aa: CASRLRQMNTEAFF
cdr3_nt: TGTGCCAGCAGGCTAAGACAGATGAACACTGAAGCTTTCTTT
d_call: NA
v_call: TRBV6-5
clone_size: NA
j_call: TRBJ1-1

cdr3_aa: CSAEPLAVIGAGKLFF
cdr3_nt: TGCAGTGCTGAGCCACTGGCCGTGATAGGGGCAGGAAAACTGTTTTTT
d_call: NA
v_call: TRBV20-1
clone_size: NA
j_call: TRBJ1-4

cdr3_aa: CSVEAARSGFF
cdr3_nt: TGCAGCGTTGAGGCGGCCCGCTCCGGATTCTTC
d_call: NA
v_call: TRBV29-1
clone_size: NA
j_call: TRBJ2-1

cdr3_aa: CASRAVDGYTF
cdr3_nt: TGTGCCAGCAGGGCAGTCGATGGCTACACCTTC
d_call: NA
v_call: TRBV3-1
clone_size: NA
j_call: TRBJ1-2

cdr3_aa: CASSSQGYRINEQFF
cdr3_nt: TGTGCCAGCAGCTCACAGGGATACAGGATCAATGAGCAGTTCTTC
d_call: NA
v_call: TRBV13
clone_size: NA
j_call: TRBJ2-1

cdr3_aa: CSAGGNSPLHF
cdr3_nt: TGCAGTGCTGGCGGGAATTCACCCCTCCACTTT
d_call: NA
v_call: TRBV20-1
clone_size: NA
j_call: TRBJ1-6

cdr3_aa: CAIRTGTGEDTQYF
cdr3_nt: TGTGCCATCAGGACCGGGACAGGTGAAGATACGCAGTATTTT
d_call: TRBD1
v_call: TRBV10-3
clone_size: once
j_call: TRBJ2-3

cdr3_aa: CSVDRGPGVSEAFF
cdr3_nt: TGCAGCGTTGACAGGGGGCCGGGCGTTTCTGAAGCTTTCTTT
d_call: TRBD1
v_call: TRBV29-1
clone_size: NA
j_call: TRBJ1-1

cdr3_aa: CAWSVGGLETQYF
cdr3_nt: TGTGCCTGGAGTGTTGGGGGGTTGGAGACCCAGTACTTC
d_call: NA
v_call: TRBV30
clone_size: NA
j_call: TRBJ2-5

cdr3_aa: CATSMDYGYTF
cdr3_nt: TGTGCCACCAGCATGGACTATGGCTACACCTTC
d_call: NA
v_call: TRBV15
clone_size: NA
j_call: TRBJ1-2

cdr3_aa: CASSPTSDSPRGAFF
cdr3_nt: TGTGCCAGCAGCCCCACATCGGACAGCCCCAGGGGAGCTTTCTTT
d_call: NA
v_call: TRBV3-1
clone_size: NA
j_call: TRBJ1-1

cdr3_aa: CASSQLNRPYGYTF
cdr3_nt: TGTGCCAGCAGCCAACTGAACAGGCCCTATGGCTACACCTTC
d_call: NA
v_call: TRBV3-1
clone_size: NA
j_call: TRBJ1-2

cdr3_aa: CASSFTGLPRGYEQYF
cdr3_nt: TGTGCCAGCAGTTTCACGGGCCTTCCGCGGGGCTACGAGCAGTACTTC
d_call: NA
v_call: TRBV6-5
clone_size: NA
j_call: TRBJ2-7

cdr3_aa: CASRLSGGLSTDTQYF
cdr3_nt: TGTGCCAGCAGACTTAGCGGGGGGTTGAGCACAGATACGCAGTATTTT
d_call: TRBD2
v_call: TRBV12-3/TRBV12-4
clone_size: NA
j_call: TRBJ2-3

cdr3_aa: CASSLEPSYGYTF
cdr3_nt: TGTGCCAGCAGCTTAGAGCCGTCTTATGGCTACACCTTC
d_call: NA
v_call: TRBV7-9
clone_size: once
j_call: TRBJ1-2

cdr3_aa: CASSPETVRQPQHF
cdr3_nt: TGTGCCAGCAGCCCCGAGACGGTGCGTCAGCCCCAGCATTTT
d_call: NA
v_call: TRBV6-6
clone_size: NA
j_call: TRBJ1-5

cdr3_aa: CASSLIDRGYTF
cdr3_nt: TGTGCCAGCAGCCTCATCGATCGGGGCTACACCTTC
d_call: NA
v_call: TRBV12-3/TRBV12-4
clone_size: NA
j_call: TRBJ1-2

cdr3_aa: CSAHQGEGRSYEQYF
cdr3_nt: TGCAGCGCTCACCAAGGGGAGGGGCGCTCCTACGAGCAGTACTTC
d_call: TRBD2
v_call: TRBV29-1
clone_size: NA
j_call: TRBJ2-7

cdr3_aa: CASSVDQANTEAFF
cdr3_nt: TGTGCCAGCAGCGTAGACCAGGCTAACACTGAAGCTTTCTTT
d_call: NA
v_call: TRBV9
clone_size: NA
j_call: TRBJ1-1

cdr3_aa: CASSLRTAQNTEAFF
cdr3_nt: TGTGCCAGCAGCTTGCGGACAGCACAGAACACTGAAGCTTTCTTT
d_call: NA
v_call: TRBV7-2
clone_size: NA
j_call: TRBJ1-1

cdr3_aa: CSGGRSLSAEAFF
cdr3_nt: TGCAGCGGGGGAAGATCCCTTTCGGCTGAAGCTTTCTTT
d_call: NA
v_call: TRBV29-1
clone_size: NA
j_call: TRBJ1-1

cdr3_aa: CSARETPNQPQHF
cdr3_nt: TGCAGTGCTAGAGAAACACCAAATCAGCCCCAGCATTTT
d_call: NA
v_call: TRBV20-1
clone_size: NA
j_call: TRBJ1-5

cdr3_aa: CASSPGTGGAGDTQYF
cdr3_nt: TGTGCCAGCAGCCCCGGGACAGGGGGCGCCGGAGATACGCAGTATTTT
d_call: TRBD1
v_call: TRBV5-6
clone_size: NA
j_call: TRBJ2-3

cdr3_aa: CASSTRTPFDTQYF
cdr3_nt: TGTGCCAGTAGTACGCGGACTCCGTTCGATACGCAGTATTTT
d_call: NA
v_call: TRBV19
clone_size: NA
j_call: TRBJ2-3

cdr3_aa: CASSPPSDIQYF
cdr3_nt: TGTGCCAGCAGCCCACCAAGTGACATTCAGTACTTC
d_call: NA
v_call: TRBV3-1
clone_size: once
j_call: TRBJ2-4

cdr3_aa: CASSLQGSDQPQHF
cdr3_nt: TGTGCCAGCAGTTTACAAGGCTCCGATCAGCCCCAGCATTTT
d_call: NA
v_call: TRBV12-3/TRBV12-4
clone_size: NA
j_call: TRBJ1-5

cdr3_aa: CASSQATGFDGYTF
cdr3_nt: TGTGCCAGCAGCCAAGCTACAGGGTTCGATGGCTACACCTTC
d_call: NA
v_call: TRBV4-2
clone_size: NA
j_call: TRBJ1-2